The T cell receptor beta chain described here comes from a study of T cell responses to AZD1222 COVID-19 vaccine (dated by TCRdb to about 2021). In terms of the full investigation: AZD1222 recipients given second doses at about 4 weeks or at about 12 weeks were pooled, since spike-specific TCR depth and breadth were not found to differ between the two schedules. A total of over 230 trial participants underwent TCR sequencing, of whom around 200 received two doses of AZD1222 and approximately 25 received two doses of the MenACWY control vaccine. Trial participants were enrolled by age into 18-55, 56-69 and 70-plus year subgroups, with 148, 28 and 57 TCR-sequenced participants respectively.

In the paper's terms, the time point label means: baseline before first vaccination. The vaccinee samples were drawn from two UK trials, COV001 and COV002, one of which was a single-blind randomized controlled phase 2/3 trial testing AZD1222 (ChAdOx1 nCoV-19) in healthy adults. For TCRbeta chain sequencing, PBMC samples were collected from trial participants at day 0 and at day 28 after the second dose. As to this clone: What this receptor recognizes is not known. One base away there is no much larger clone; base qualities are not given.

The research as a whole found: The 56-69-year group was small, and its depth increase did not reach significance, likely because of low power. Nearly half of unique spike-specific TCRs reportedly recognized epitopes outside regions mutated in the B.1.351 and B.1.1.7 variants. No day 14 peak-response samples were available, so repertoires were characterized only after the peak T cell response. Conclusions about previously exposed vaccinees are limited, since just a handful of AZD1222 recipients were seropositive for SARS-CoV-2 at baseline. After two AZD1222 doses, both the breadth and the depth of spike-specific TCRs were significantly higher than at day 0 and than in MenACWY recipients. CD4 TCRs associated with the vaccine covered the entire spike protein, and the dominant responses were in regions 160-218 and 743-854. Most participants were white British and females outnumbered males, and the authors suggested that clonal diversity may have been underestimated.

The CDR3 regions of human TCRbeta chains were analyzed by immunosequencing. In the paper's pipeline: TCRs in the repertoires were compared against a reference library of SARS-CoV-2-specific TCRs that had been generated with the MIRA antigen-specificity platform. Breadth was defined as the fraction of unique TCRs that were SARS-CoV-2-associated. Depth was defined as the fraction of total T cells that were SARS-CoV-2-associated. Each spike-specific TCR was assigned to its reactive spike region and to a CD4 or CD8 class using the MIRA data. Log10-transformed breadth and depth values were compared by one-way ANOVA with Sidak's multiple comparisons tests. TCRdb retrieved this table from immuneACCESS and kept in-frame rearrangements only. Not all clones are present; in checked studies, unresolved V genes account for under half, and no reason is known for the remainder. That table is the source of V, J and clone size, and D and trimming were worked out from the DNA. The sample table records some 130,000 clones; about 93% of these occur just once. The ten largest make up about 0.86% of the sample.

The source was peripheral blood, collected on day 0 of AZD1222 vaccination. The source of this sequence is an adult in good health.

The CDR3: CASSQQLNTEAFF. The base sequence is TGTGCCAGCAGCCAGCAGTTGAACACTGAAGCTTTCTTT. Recombination connected TRBV9 to TRBJ1-1; a confident D gene designation cannot be given. Measured from the cysteine to the phenylalanine, the CDR3 is 13 residues long. The retained sequence is limited to the CDR3, 39 bases, with the frame set at the first base. V loses 4 bases, J loses 0 bases, and the germline ends lie 7 bases apart. Reading the germline V gene gives CDR1 SGDLS and CDR2 YYNGEE.